Shown below are 23 T cell receptor beta chains from a single sample sequenced in a study of T cell responses to AZD1222 COVID-19 vaccine (TCRdb year 2021). The sample's time point label, decoded: baseline before first vaccination. Library method: the immunoSEQ multiplex PCR assay. TCRdb took over this immuneACCESS table, retaining in-frame rearrangements with V and J assigned. Such tables are incomplete; in checked studies, under half of the missing clones stem from an unresolved V gene, and the remainder is unexplained. Counted in this sample were 180,000 or so clones; 85% to 95% of them appeared once. Together, the top ten hold around 3% of the sample. Specimen: peripheral blood, collected on day 0 of AZD1222 vaccination. The receptors shown here come from an adult in good health.

V gene TRBV4-1 combines with J gene TRBJ2-7, with TRBD1 matching over 7 bases. Germline CDR1 and CDR2: MGHRA and YSYEKL. The CDR3 consists of 16 residues. V shed 1 base and J 2 bases; nucleotides not matched to a gene: 8. CDR3: CASSQGETGSPYEQYF. The CDR3 DNA reads TGCGCCAGCAGCCAAGGGGAGACAGGGAGTCCCTACGAGCAGTACTTC.

CDR3 sequence (DNA): TGTGCCAGCAGTTCCGCCAGGGCGGACGGTAAAAATACGCAGTATTTT. Translation gives CASSSARADGKNTQYF. The chain links TRBV6-5 to TRBJ2-3, with D maybe TRBD1 (5 bases). The germline V gene has CDR1 MNHEY and CDR2 SVGAGI. The CDR3 consists of 16 residues. V lost 4 bases, J lost 7 bases, and 21 bases lay in between.

The rearrangement uses TRBV28 and TRBJ2-1; the match to TRBD2 covers 7 bases. The germline gives CDR1 MDHEN, CDR2 SYDVKM. The CDR3 has 14 residues. The junction had 5 bases not matched to a gene; V was cut back by 3 bases and J by 6 bases. CDR3 bases: TGTGCCAGCAGTTTGGGAGGGAGGGGCAATGAGCAGTTCTTC. It translates to CASSLGGRGNEQFF.

The V and J genes are TRBV4-2 and TRBJ2-7; the match to TRBD2 covers 9 bases. Germline CDR1 and CDR2: LGHNA and YNFKEQ. The CDR3 is 16 amino acids. V lost 0 bases to trimming and J lost 3 bases; unmatched junction nucleotides: 6. The CDR3 loop is CASSQDGLAGSYEQYF. DNA for the CDR3: TGTGCCAGCAGCCAAGATGGGCTAGCGGGAAGCTACGAGCAGTACTTC.

The chain carries TRBV7-9 and TRBJ1-2, with no clear D. CDR1 and CDR2 (germline): SEHNR, FQNEAQ (reference sequence). CDR3 size: 14 residues. V lost 5 bases and J lost 8, with 18 bases in between. CDR3 region: CASSGPGNPDGYTF. CDR3 coding DNA: TGTGCCAGCAGCGGCCCGGGAAACCCCGACGGCTACACCTTC.

The CDR3: CASSKRDRGSYEQFF. CDR3 DNA sequence: TGTGCCAGCAGCAAACGGGACAGGGGGTCGTATGAGCAGTTCTTC. This rearrangement joins TRBV21-1 to TRBJ2-1; the table calls TRBD1, which could not be checked here. TRBV21-1 is termed a pseudogene. CDR3 length: 15 residues.

The rearrangement uses TRBV29-1 and TRBJ2-1; 7 nucleotides agree with TRBD2. CDR3 length: 14 amino acids. Germline V CDR1 and CDR2: SQVTM, ANQGSEA. V was pared by 4 bases and J by 0 bases, with 3 bases of the junction left unmatched. The CDR3 DNA reads as TGCAGCGTTGGGGGGGACTACTCCTACAATGAGCAGTTCTTC. It yields the protein CSVGGDYSYNEQFF.

The chain links TRBV6-6 to TRBJ1-4; D possibly corresponds to TRBD1 (6 bases). Germline lookup yields CDR1 MNHNY and CDR2 SVGAGI (reference sequence). The CDR3 has 15 residues. The ends were cut back, 2 bases at V and 7 bases at J, with 14 bases in the middle. The CDR3 reads CASSYPGALGEKLFF. For the CDR3, the DNA is TGTGCCAGCAGTTACCCAGGGGCGTTGGGTGAAAAACTGTTTTTT.

The chain combines TRBV6-5 with TRBJ1-1, with a possible D match to TRBD1 (5 bases). Trimming left V 2 bases short and J 0 bases short, with 13 bases between. Germline V gene lookup returns CDR1 MNHEY and CDR2 SVGAGI. The CDR3 length is 16 residues. CDR3 sequence reads: CASSYGAGTMNTEAFF. The CDR3 DNA follows: TGTGCCAGCAGTTACGGGGCAGGCACTATGAACACTGAAGCTTTCTTT.

The rearrangement links TRBV7-6 to TRBJ2-1; 11 bases are a match to TRBD2. Germline V gives CDR1 SGHVS, CDR2 FNYEAQ. The CDR3 has 16 residues. V was pared by 0 bases and J by 4 bases, with 2 bases of the junction left unmatched. The CDR3 nucleotides read TGTGCCAGCAGCTTAGCTGGGACTAGCGGTTACAATGAGCAGTTCTTC. It is translated as CASSLAGTSGYNEQFF.

The chain links TRBV10-3 to TRBJ1-3; the D is unclear. V was cut by 4 bases and J by 2 bases, with 9 bases left in between. Germline V gene sequence: CDR1 ENHRY, CDR2 SYGVKD. The CDR3 consists of 14 residues. In DNA, the CDR3 is TGTGCCATCAGTGCCCAGGTAGCTGGAAACACCATATATTTT. Protein: CAISAQVAGNTIYF.

This chain connects TRBV19 to TRBJ1-2; D is undetermined. Germline V gene data show CDR1 as LNHDA and CDR2 as SQIVND (reference sequence). V shed 7 bases and J shed 0 bases, with 9 bases lying between them. There are 13 residues in the CDR3. This chain's CDR3 is CASKNGPNYGYTF. CDR3 DNA sequence: TGTGCCAGTAAGAACGGACCTAACTATGGCTACACCTTC.

The chain couples TRBV18 to TRBJ1-1; D possibly corresponds to TRBD1 (5 bases). The CDR3 is 15 residues long. Germline values: CDR1 KGHSH, CDR2 LQKENI. Deletions cut 0 bases from V and 0 bases from J, with 8 bases between. CDR3 protein: CASSPPTDMNTEAFF. In DNA form, the CDR3 reads TGTGCCAGCTCACCACCGACAGACATGAACACTGAAGCTTTCTTT.

The chain has TRBV6-5 and TRBJ2-7, with D possibly matching TRBD2 (6 bases). In germline, CDR1 is MNHEY, CDR2 SVGAGI. This CDR3 has 12 amino acids. V was clipped by 2 bases and J by 6 bases, with 8 bases between them. CDR3: CASSYGGAEQYF. The CDR3 DNA reads TGTGCCAGCAGTTACGGAGGGGCCGAGCAGTACTTC.

This clone was seen a single time. The chain couples TRBV10-3 to TRBJ1-6, with TRBD1 matching over 7 bases. The germline V gene has CDR1 ENHRY and CDR2 SYGVKD. Unmatched junction bases numbered 0, after V lost 2 bases and J lost 5 bases. The CDR3 consists of 14 residues. The CDR3 loop is CAISEDRDNSPLHF. The CDR3 DNA reads as TGTGCCATCAGTGAGGACAGGGATAATTCACCCCTCCACTTT.

The chain has TRBV19 and TRBJ1-1; possibly TRBD1 for D (6 bases). This CDR3 contains 13 residues. Germline V CDR1 and CDR2: LNHDA, SQIVND (reference sequence). Trimming stripped 6 bases from V and 4 bases from J, with 12 bases between. This chain's CDR3 is CASRIRGSTEAFF. CDR3 nucleotide sequence: TGTGCCAGTAGGATCAGGGGTTCCACTGAAGCTTTCTTT.

V is TRBV5-6 and J is TRBJ2-3; 7 bases fit TRBD2. CDR1 and CDR2 from the germline V gene are SGHDT and YYEEEE. The CDR3 spans 13 residues. Trimming cost V 7 bases and J 1 base; bases outside gene matches: 3. The CDR3 DNA reads TGTGCCAGCGGTCGGGAGGGCACAGATACGCAGTATTTT. Protein: CASGREGTDTQYF. The full variable domain, completed using reference TRBV5-6 and TRBJ2-3, is DAGVTQSPTHLIKTRGQQVTLRCSPKSGHDTVSWYQQALGQGPQFIFQYYEEEERQRGNFPDRFSGHQFPNYSSELNVNALLLGDSALYLCASGREGTDTQYFGPGTRLTVL.

The chain carries TRBV18 and TRBJ2-7; D is undetermined. The V gene's germline CDR1 is KGHSH and CDR2 LQKENI. Trimming shortened V by 1 base and J by 1 base, and 8 bases separated the two germline ends. This CDR3 is built from 14 residues. The CDR3 sequence: CASSPLEGSYEQYF. The CDR3 DNA is TGTGCCAGCTCACCACTAGAAGGATCCTACGAGCAGTACTTC. The whole variable domain, filled in from reference TRBV18 and TRBJ2-7, reads NAGVMQNPRHLVRRRGQEARLRCSPMKGHSHVYWYRQLPEEGLKFMVYLQKENIIDESGMPKERFSAEFPKEGPSILRIQQVVRGDSAAYFCASSPLEGSYEQYFGPGTRLTVT.

This chain uses TRBV3-1 (or the pseudogene TRBV3-2) with TRBJ2-2; D may be TRBD2 (6 bases). Germline V gene lookup returns CDR1 LGHDT and CDR2 YNNKEL (reference sequence). The CDR3 extends over 15 amino acids. Trimming shortened V by 5 bases and J by 4 bases, and 14 bases separated the two germline ends. The CDR3 sequence is CASSWGLEGTGELFF. The CDR3 DNA is TGTGCCAGCAGCTGGGGACTGGAGGGCACCGGGGAGCTGTTTTTT.

CDR3: CASSLSGRGNEQFF. The CDR3 bases are TGTGCCAGCAGCTTGAGCGGGAGGGGTAATGAGCAGTTCTTC. The chain combines TRBV11-3 with TRBJ2-1; 10 bases agree with TRBD2. Losses at the gene ends were 3 bases for V and 7 bases for J; bases not matched to a gene: 3. The CDR3 has 14 amino acids. Germline loops: CDR1 SGHNT, CDR2 YENEEA.

This chain uses TRBV5-4 with TRBJ2-5; 11 nucleotides match TRBD2. There are 16 residues in the CDR3. The V and J ends lost 0 bases and 4 bases, in that order; junction bases with no gene match: 5. The germline V gene encodes CDR1 SGHNT and CDR2 YYREEE (reference sequence). CDR3 nucleotide sequence: TGTGCCAGCAGCTTGGTAGCGGGAGGGCCGAGAGAGACCCAGTACTTC. It encodes CASSLVAGGPRETQYF.

The CDR3 loop is CAWSVVRTSGRARRETQYF. The CDR3, as DNA: TGTGCCTGGAGTGTGGTTAGGACTAGCGGGAGGGCCCGGCGAGAGACCCAGTACTTC. The chain has TRBV30 and TRBJ2-5; TRBD2 aligns across 15 bases. The germline gives CDR1 GTSNPN, CDR2 SVGIG (reference sequence). J lost 4 bases, V lost 0 bases, and 12 bases had no gene match. This CDR3 is built from 19 residues.

This CDR3 reads CASSPLFGQANTGELFF. CDR3 DNA: TGTGCCAGCAGCCCCTTATTCGGACAAGCGAACACCGGGGAGCTGTTTTTT. The chain combines TRBV3-1 (or the pseudogene TRBV3-2) with TRBJ2-2; TRBD1 is a possible D gene (5 bases). This CDR3 is 17 amino acids long. Germline assignment: CDR1 LGHDT and CDR2 YNNKEL (reference sequence). V lost 4 bases to trimming and J lost 0 bases, with 15 bases between them.